The 6 T cell receptor beta chains reported below all come from one sample, sequenced in a study of monozygotic twins with inflammatory bowel disease. TCRdb re-called the 5' RACE reads; every CDR3 protein appears as one record, without DNA. The repertoire table contains about 43,000 distinct CDR3 sequences. The material sequenced was blood. The receptor set was obtained from a human donor with ulcerative colitis or Crohn's disease, or a healthy co-twin of an affected twin (not recorded which).

The J gene is TRBJ2-7, the V gene TRBV29-1; the D gene TCRdb calls, TRBD1, cannot be checked with no DNA. CDR3 length: 13 residues. CDR1 SQVTM and CDR2 ANQGSEA come from the germline V gene. The chain's CDR3 is CSSTSWGGYEQYF.

The J gene is TRBJ1-2, the V gene TRBV3-1; the TCRdb call, TRBD1, lacks DNA for checking. The CDR3 loop spans 14 amino acids. Germline V gene lookup returns CDR1 LGHDT and CDR2 YNNKEL (reference sequence). The CDR3 region is CASSQDGTTGGYTF.

The rearrangement joins TRBV5-5 to TRBJ1-1. The CDR3 spans 16 residues. Germline values: CDR1 SGHKS, CDR2 YYEKEE (reference sequence). The chain's CDR3 is CASSLAERRQNTEAFF.

The chain combines TRBV6-2 or TRBV6-3 with TRBJ2-2; checking the TCRdb D call of TRBD1 is not possible without DNA. This CDR3 has 17 residues. Germline CDR1 reads MNHEY; CDR2 reads SVGEGT. The CDR3 here is CASSYPGTGLATGELFF.

The rearrangement uses TRBV20-1 and TRBJ1-4; TCRdb indicates TRBD1, and absent DNA this call remains unverified. Germline V gives CDR1 DFQATT, CDR2 SNEGSKA (reference sequence). This CDR3 has 13 amino acids. CDR3 in amino acids: CSAPTGHLGKLFF.

The V and J genes are TRBV7-8 and TRBJ2-7; without DNA, the TCRdb call of TRBD2 cannot be checked. The CDR3 has 15 residues. CDR1 and CDR2 from the germline V gene are SGHVS and FQNEAQ. Here the CDR3 reads CASSPPASGIYEQYF.